The 23 T cell receptor beta chains presented below share a single source sample, sequenced in a study of T cells in Graves' hyperthyroidism and ophthalmopathy. Researchers amplified the TCR beta CDR3 regions from RNA transcripts. Initially, a first-round RT-PCR of the TCR CDR3 employed the HTBI primer set. TCRdb recomputed calls from the multiplex PCR reads with MiXCR, one row per CDR3 protein. Found here are roughly 160,000 distinct CDR3 sequences, roughly 10% of them singletons; the top ten hold around 20%. Sequencing was carried out using blood. Receptors originate from a young woman with Graves' hyperthyroidism that later progressed to Graves' ophthalmopathy.

This clonotype was detected ten times or more. J is TRBJ2-1 and V is TRBV20-1; 10 bases line up with TRBD2. V lost 6 bases, J lost 7 bases, and 12 bases stayed unmatched. The CDR3 loop spans 15 amino acids. CDR1 DFQATT and CDR2 SNEGSKA come from the germline V gene (reference sequence). In DNA form, the CDR3 reads TGCAGTGCAGGGGAGCTAGCGGGAGTGTGGAATGAGCAGTTCTTC. Protein: CSAGELAGVWNEQFF.

This clonotype has only a few counts. This sequence joins TRBV10-1 and TRBJ2-2; 11 bases are shared with TRBD2. The CDR3 contains 18 residues. With 7 bases clipped from V and 1 base from J, the junction kept 11 bases outside the gene matches. CDR1 is WNHNN, CDR2 SYGVQD, per germline (reference sequence). The CDR3 DNA reads as TGCGCCAGCACCTCCCAACTAGCGGGAGTAGGGAACACCGGGGAGCTGTTTTTT. Translating gives CASTSQLAGVGNTGELFF.

The sample holds many counts of this clonotype. This sequence joins TRBV12-3 or TRBV12-4 and TRBJ2-1; weak D call: TRBD2 (5 bases). The CDR3 is 15 amino acids. V lost 1 base to trimming and J lost 4 bases, with 11 bases between them. CDR3 in DNA: TGTGCCAGCAGTTTAGGGAGCGGACTGTACAATGAGCAGTTCTTC. Protein: CASSLGSGLYNEQFF.

This clonotype has at least ten counts. The V call is TRBV30, the J call TRBJ2-2, with D uncertain. CDR3 length: 14 residues. With 0 bases removed from V and 1 base from J, the gap between germline ends came to 6 bases. Germline CDR1 is GTSNPN and CDR2 is SVGIG (reference sequence). This chain's CDR3 is CAWSVQLNTGELFF. As DNA, the CDR3 is TGTGCCTGGAGTGTACAACTGAACACCGGGGAGCTGTTTTTT.

Many counts were recorded for this clonotype. This sequence joins TRBV24-1 and TRBJ2-3; the D is unclear. Germline V gives CDR1 KGHDR, CDR2 SFDVKD. V lost 5 bases and J 0 bases, leaving 8 bases between the germline ends. This CDR3 has 14 amino acids. The chain's CDR3 is CATSVKTSTDTQYF. The CDR3 DNA reads as TGTGCCACCAGTGTCAAGACTAGCACAGATACGCAGTATTTT.

This clonotype was counted at least ten times. The chain links TRBV20-1 to TRBJ1-1, with TRBD1 matching over 10 bases. The germline V gene has CDR1 DFQATT and CDR2 SNEGSKA (reference sequence). This CDR3 is 16 amino acids long. J lost 5 bases, V lost 1 base, and 10 bases had no gene match. Here the CDR3 reads CSARGRQGAKVTEAFF. In DNA form, the CDR3 reads TGCAGTGCTAGAGGAAGACAGGGGGCTAAGGTAACTGAAGCTTTCTTT.

Many counts were recorded for this clonotype. In nucleotides, the CDR3 is TGTGCCAGCAGCTACAGGGATGAATCCGGGGAGCTGTTTTTT. It encodes CASSYRDESGELFF. The V and J genes are TRBV25-1 and TRBJ2-2; weak D call: TRBD1 (6 bases). Germline CDR1 MGHDK, CDR2 SYGVNS. This CDR3 has 14 amino acids. Trimming stripped 6 bases from V and 6 bases from J, with 14 bases between.

This clonotype came up many times. V gene TRBV6-1 combines with J gene TRBJ1-2; D not certain. Germline CDR1 MNHNS, CDR2 SASEGT. The CDR3 is 12 amino acids. The V end lost 3 bases, the J end lost 4 bases, and 6 bases lay between the germline ends. CDR3 loop: CASSEGVYGYTF. For the CDR3, the DNA is TGTGCCAGCAGTGAGGGTGTCTATGGCTACACCTTC.

This clonotype was counted at least ten times. The chain combines TRBV20-1 with TRBJ2-1, with 8 bases fitting TRBD2. CDR1 is DFQATT, CDR2 SNEGSKA, per germline (reference sequence). This CDR3 is 17 amino acids long. V was pared by 0 bases and J by 0 bases, with 7 bases of the junction left unmatched. The DNA for the CDR3 is TGCAGTGCTAGAGATGGATCGGGAGGGCTCTCCTACAATGAGCAGTTCTTC. Amino acids: CSARDGSGGLSYNEQFF.

This clonotype was detected many times. The chain carries TRBV12-3 or TRBV12-4 and TRBJ1-1; TRBD1 matches at 8 bases. The CDR3 runs 15 residues. Losses at the gene ends were 3 bases for V and 0 bases for J; bases not matched to a gene: 3. Here the CDR3 DNA reads TGTGCCAGCAGTTTCAGGGGGCCGATGAACACTGAAGCTTTCTTT. The encoded protein is CASSFRGPMNTEAFF.

This clonotype was seen ten or more times. This sequence joins TRBV20-1 and TRBJ1-5; D is uncertain. The V gene's germline CDR1 is DFQATT and CDR2 SNEGSKA (reference sequence). There are 13 residues in the CDR3. V was clipped by 4 bases and J by 1 base, with 8 bases between them. CDR3 region: CSANRYSNQPQHF. Here the CDR3 DNA reads TGCAGTGCTAATCGATACAGCAATCAGCCCCAGCATTTT.

V gene TRBV19 combines with J gene TRBJ1-3; no clear D. Trimming took off 3 bases at V and 1 base at J, with 10 bases between the two ends. The CDR3 has 15 amino acids. The germline V gene has CDR1 LNHDA and CDR2 SQIVND (reference sequence). CDR3 nucleotide sequence: TGTGCCAGTAGTATTCTTCCAGATTCTGGAAACACCATATATTTT. Its translation is CASSILPDSGNTIYF.

V and J are TRBV6-1 and TRBJ1-1; D is ambiguous. V lost 6 bases, J lost 7 bases, and 15 bases lay in between. The CDR3 length is 13 residues. CDR1 and CDR2 (germline): MNHNS, SASEGT. In DNA form, the CDR3 reads TGTGCCAGCAGCCGACCTCGCGGCATTGAAGCTTTCTTT. It translates to CASSRPRGIEAFF.

This clonotype was counted many times. This chain links TRBV27 with TRBJ2-5; 11 bases fit TRBD2. The CDR3 is made up of 18 amino acids. Germline V CDR1 and CDR2: MNHEY, SMNVEV (reference sequence). V lost 5 bases to trimming and J lost 5 bases; unmatched junction nucleotides: 16. In DNA form, the CDR3 reads TGTGCCAGCAGTCCACTTTTTTATGGTAGCGGGGGGGATGAGACCCAGTACTTC. Translation: CASSPLFYGSGGDETQYF.

This clonotype was picked up a small number of times. This chain uses TRBV4-1 with TRBJ1-6, with 7 bases lining up with TRBD1. Germline CDR1 MGHRA, CDR2 YSYEKL. The junction had 10 bases not matched to a gene; V was cut back by 2 bases and J by 9 bases. This CDR3 has 16 residues. CDR3 protein: CASSQPRQGGGSPLHF. The DNA for the CDR3 is TGCGCCAGCAGCCAACCCCGACAGGGAGGGGGTTCACCCCTCCACTTT.

The V and J genes are TRBV6-1 and TRBJ1-1; TRBD1 is a possible D gene (5 bases). This CDR3 has 14 amino acids. Germline CDR1 reads MNHNS; CDR2 reads SASEGT. Trimming removed 6 bases at V and 2 bases at J, with 13 bases between. In DNA form, the CDR3 reads TGTGCCAGCAGGAGACAGTTAGGCAACACTGAAGCTTTCTTT. Encoded protein: CASRRQLGNTEAFF.

This clonotype has only a few counts. The chain links TRBV15 to TRBJ1-5; D may be TRBD1 (5 bases). Trimming removed 1 base from V and 0 bases from J, with 13 bases in between. This CDR3 region has 17 residues. Germline V gives CDR1 LNHNV, CDR2 YYDKDF (reference sequence). DNA of the CDR3: TGTGCCACCAGCAGAGCCATTCGGACACTTAGCAATCAGCCCCAGCATTTT. Protein product: CATSRAIRTLSNQPQHF.

This clonotype appeared many times. This chain uses TRBV5-1 with TRBJ2-1, with D perhaps TRBD1 or TRBD2 (5 bases each). The CDR3 is 18 amino acids. The germline V gene has CDR1 SGHRS and CDR2 YFSETQ. The V gene lost 2 bases and the J gene lost 0 bases, with 18 bases spanning the gap. The CDR3 reads CASSFRPLEGFSYNEQFF. CDR3 nucleotides: TGCGCCAGCAGCTTTCGCCCTCTTGAGGGGTTCTCCTACAATGAGCAGTTCTTC. Based on the CDR3 plus reference TRBV5-1 and TRBJ2-1, the full variable domain is KAGVTQTPRYLIKTRGQQVTLSCSPISGHRSVSWYQQTPGQGLQFLFEYFSETQRNKGNFPGRFSGRQFSNSRSEMNVSTLELGDSALYLCASSFRPLEGFSYNEQFFGPGTRLTVL.

Turning to this clonotype: It may be a read error: a sequence one base away is much more abundant. CDR3 bases: TGTGCCAGCAGCACTGAAGGGGCTATTAATGAAAAACTGTTTTTT. It yields the protein CASSTEGAINEKLFF. This chain connects TRBV13 to TRBJ1-4, with D maybe TRBD1 (5 bases). Trimming took 5 bases from V and 4 from J, leaving 14 bases between them. Germline V gene sequence: CDR1 PRHDT, CDR2 FYEKMQ (reference sequence). This CDR3 has 15 residues. Filled out from reference TRBV13 and TRBJ1-4, the complete variable domain reads AAGVIQSPRHLIKEKRETATLKCYPIPRHDTVYWYQQGPGQDPQFLISFYEKMQSDKGSIPDRFSAQQFSDYHSELNMSSLELGDSALYFCASSTEGAINEKLFFGSGTQLSVL.

This clonotype occurred many times. The chain joins TRBV12-3 or TRBV12-4 to TRBJ1-1, with a tentative D call TRBD1 (6 bases). V was cut by 2 bases and J by 7 bases, with 20 bases left in between. The CDR3 extends over 16 amino acids. The CDR3 nucleotides read TGTGCCAGCAGTTTAAGTAACAGGGCTATTAGCCGTGAAGCTTTCTTT. Translated: CASSLSNRAISREAFF.

This clonotype has ten or more counts. The genes are TRBV2 and TRBJ1-1; unclear D gene. The CDR3 totals 11 residues. Trimming cost V 11 bases and J 1 base, with 8 bases left between them. CDR1 and CDR2 from the germline V gene are SNHLY and FYNNEI. CDR3 sequence reads: CACKENTEAFF. As DNA, the CDR3 is TGTGCCTGTAAGGAGAACACTGAAGCTTTCTTT.

At least ten counts were recorded for this clonotype. In nucleotides, the CDR3 is TGTGCCAGCAGCGAACTAGCGGGGGGCCTCAATGAGCAGTTCTTC. It codes for CASSELAGGLNEQFF. The V call is TRBV7-6, the J call TRBJ2-1, with TRBD2 identical over 12 bases. In germline, CDR1 is SGHVS, CDR2 FNYEAQ. This CDR3 region has 15 residues. The V gene end was trimmed by 5 bases and the J gene end by 6 bases; junction bases not matched to a gene: 5.

This clonotype was counted at least ten times. The chain couples TRBV20-1 to TRBJ2-1, with 16 bases matching TRBD2. The germline V gene encodes CDR1 DFQATT and CDR2 SNEGSKA (reference sequence). The CDR3 is made up of 17 amino acids. The V and J ends lost 3 bases and 6 bases, in that order; junction bases with no gene match: 8. CDR3 sequence (DNA): TGCAGTGCTAGGGGACTAGCGGGGGGGAAAGGAGGCAATGAGCAGTTCTTC. This encodes CSARGLAGGKGGNEQFF.